This TCR beta chain was retrieved from a study of T cell responses to AZD1222 COVID-19 vaccine. Study as a whole: Second-dose timings of about 4 or about 12 weeks were pooled.

The germline V gene encodes CDR1 SGHRS and CDR2 YFSETQ. Between the trimmed V and J ends, which lost 5 bases and 4 bases, there was a span of 9 bases. CDR3 length: 12 residues. To note about this clone: Its antigen is not known.

Study-level results: Per reports, nearly half of all spike-specific TCRs target regions that are unmutated in variants. Spike-wide coverage was observed for vaccine-associated CD4 TCRs, with dominant responses at 160-218 and 743-854.

TCRdb keeps only in-frame clones here, not all; method: immunoSEQ multiplex PCR. The sample lists about 97,000 clones, around 89% seen once, with 7.5% in the top ten. This TCR was recovered from an adult in good health. The source material was peripheral blood, sampled on day 0 of AZD1222 vaccination. This chain connects TRBV5-1 to TRBJ1-2; maybe TRBD1 (6 bases). The CDR3 DNA reads as TGCGCCAGCAGTCCGGACAGCTATGGCTACACCTTC. It codes for CASSPDSYGYTF.